These T cell receptor beta chains were read from a single sample in a study of blood T cells in healthy people across ages. One entry per CDR3 protein, called by TCRdb with MiXCR from the 5' RACE reads. The data hold 780,000 or so distinct CDR3 sequences, with roughly 50% observed a single time. The sequenced material came from blood. The receptors shown here come from a man older than 75 in good health. CDR3s include the opening cysteine and the closing phenylalanine or tryptophan. D genes are given only for firm matches. Only part of the rows carry a size: once, few, many, or a class if the clone is expanded.

TRBD2 | NA | TRBJ2-3 | TRBV6-2/TRBV6-3 | 15 | CASSYLREEVDTQYF
NA | once | TRBJ2-1 | TRBV7-2 | 14 | CASSHRQVAPEQFF
NA | few | TRBJ1-2 | TRBV7-2 | 15 | CASSLDRVTNYGYTF
NA | NA | NA | TRBV29-1 | 12 | CSVGEVGETQYF
NA | NA | TRBJ2-7 | TRBV7-3 | 15 | CASSPGAADQEIQYF
TRBD1 | NA | TRBJ2-1 | TRBV5-1 | 13 | CASRGQGRNEQFF
TRBD1 | NA | NA | TRBV5-4 | 15 | CASSQGTGRSYEQYF
NA | few | TRBJ2-7 | TRBV6-5 | 15 | CASSTGTPGPYEQYF
NA | NA | TRBJ1-2 | TRBV3-1 | 14 | CASSPPRQGGGYTF
TRBD1 | once | TRBJ2-2 | TRBV27 | 15 | CASSLWDRATGELFF
NA | NA | TRBJ2-2 | TRBV10-2 | 12 | CASSEVAGELFF
NA | NA | TRBJ1-2 | TRBV12-3/TRBV12-4 | 16 | CASSLQGRQANYGYTF
TRBD2 | NA | TRBJ2-3 | TRBV12-5 | 18 | CASGTFKLAGGDVRYAYF
NA | NA | TRBJ2-1 | TRBV5-1 | 14 | CASSSEGPPGEQFF
NA | many | TRBJ2-3 | TRBV29-1 | 14 | CSVGKHTSTDTQYF
TRBD2 | NA | TRBJ2-7 | TRBV9 | 15 | CASSESGRALGEQYF
NA | few | TRBJ2-5 | TRBV7-2 | 11 | CATRLSETQYF
TRBD1 | few | TRBJ2-7 | TRBV6-5 | 12 | CASTSGGHEQYF
TRBD2 | few | TRBJ2-2 | TRBV18 | 16 | CASSPVAGVNTGELFF
NA | few | TRBJ1-1 | TRBV9 | 17 | CASTVGSHEGGNTEAFF
NA | NA | TRBJ2-6 | TRBV7-9 | 16 | CASSLVMSSGANVLTF
NA | NA | TRBJ2-7 | TRBV5-1 | 15 | CASSLVAAGGYEQYF
TRBD1 | NA | TRBJ2-7 | TRBV6-2/TRBV6-3 | 15 | CASSYLGQGKNEQYF
NA | NA | TRBJ2-5 | TRBV6-1 | 13 | CASINSGVGEQYF
TRBD1 | NA | NA | TRBV20-1 | 14 | CSAKTGKGADEQFF
TRBD1 | few | TRBJ1-1 | TRBV7-8 | 14 | CASSRTGLNTEAFF
TRBD1 | NA | NA | TRBV4-2 | 15 | CASSQTGTGGNIQYF
NA | NA | TRBJ2-1 | TRBV5-1 | 15 | CASSLGLGLQYEQFF
NA | few | TRBJ2-1 | TRBV15 | 16 | CATSTLRLNSYNEQFF
NA | NA | TRBJ2-1 | TRBV4-1 | 16 | CASSPIGGATYNEQFF
TRBD1 | NA | TRBJ2-1 | TRBV12-3/TRBV12-4 | 16 | CASTEQGARGYNEQFF
NA | once | TRBJ2-1 | TRBV27 | 16 | CASSLVRRDYNNEQFF
NA | NA | TRBJ1-6 | TRBV28 | 16 | CASSPPTGGSNSPLHF
NA | once | TRBJ1-1 | TRBV3-1 | 14 | CASSRGTGDTEAFF
NA | few | TRBJ2-4 | TRBV21-1 | 16 | CASSTTVGSGINIQYF
TRBD1 | many | TRBJ2-5 | TRBV2 | 12 | CASSVTGGPKYF
NA | NA | TRBJ2-3 | TRBV7-9 | 17 | CASSSSWTDLEHRYAYF
NA | NA | TRBJ2-1 | TRBV3-1 | 14 | CASSQASGAQTQFF
NA | NA | TRBJ2-5 | TRBV5-1 | 14 | CASSLAHISDTQYF
NA | NA | TRBJ1-2 | TRBV6-6 | 11 | CAMGDNYGYTF
NA | NA | TRBJ1-1 | TRBV20-1 | 11 | CSAIRVTEAFF
NA | NA | TRBJ2-7 | TRBV9 | 15 | CASSPSAASSYERYF
TRBD1 | NA | TRBJ2-5 | TRBV5-1 | 17 | CASSLALQGAYQETQYF